Shown below are 21 T cell receptor beta chains from a single sample sequenced in a study of T-cell reconstitution after alpha-beta-depleted transplantation in children. Unique molecular identifiers were incorporated during preparation of the TCRbeta library. Each CDR3 protein gets one entry after TCRdb re-called the PCR reads with MiXCR. This sample yields hundreds of thousands of distinct CDR3 sequences, of which under 9.5% are seen a single time; around 6.2% belongs to the top ten. The material was PBMCs from the stem cell graft donor, obtained from the stem cell graft. The source is a human donor who donated a stem cell graft to a child with acute lymphoblastic leukemia.

This clonotype occurred many times. The CDR3 spells CASSPKGQNEKLFF. The CDR3 DNA is TGTGCCAGCAGCCCTAAAGGGCAGAATGAAAAACTGTTTTTT. J is TRBJ1-4 and V is TRBV7-9; no definite D call. This CDR3 is 14 amino acids long. V shed 5 bases and J shed 5 bases, with 12 bases lying between them. The germline V gene has CDR1 SEHNR and CDR2 FQNEAQ (reference sequence).

This clonotype has a count of ten or more. The chain employs TRBV10-2 and TRBJ2-7; 7 bases align to TRBD2. J gave up 1 base and V 8 bases, and 11 bases lay outside the gene matches. This CDR3 is 15 amino acids long. CDR1 WSHSY and CDR2 SAAADI come from the germline V gene. In DNA, the CDR3 is TGCGCCAGCTCCTCGGGTCGGGGGGTTTCCTACGAGCAGTACTTC. It encodes CASSSGRGVSYEQYF.

This clonotype turned up a few times. The rearrangement links TRBV7-9 to TRBJ1-2; D is perhaps TRBD1 (5 bases). Germline V gene data show CDR1 as SEHNR and CDR2 as FQNEAQ (reference sequence). V lost 5 bases and J lost 10, with 14 bases in between. This CDR3 region has 12 residues. CDR3 sequence reads: CASSPTGGFYTF. The CDR3 coding sequence is TGTGCCAGCAGCCCCACGGGGGGATTCTACACCTTC. Full variable domain (missing parts from reference TRBV7-9 and TRBJ1-2): DTGVSQNPRHKITKRGQNVTFRCDPISEHNRLYWYRQTLGQGPEFLTYFQNEAQLEKSRLLSDRFSAERPKGSFSTLEIQRTEQGDSAMYLCASSPTGGFYTFGSGTRLTVV.

This clonotype was observed at least ten times. The J gene is TRBJ2-3, the V gene TRBV20-1; TRBD1 is a possible D gene (7 bases). CDR1 is DFQATT and CDR2 is SNEGSKA in the germline V gene (reference sequence). The CDR3 is 14 residues long. Trimming took off 4 bases at V and 4 bases at J, with 15 bases between the two ends. Written as DNA, the CDR3 is TGCAGTGCTATGACAGGGTGGGAGGCAGATACGCAGTATTTT. This translates into CSAMTGWEADTQYF.

The V and J genes are TRBV18 and TRBJ2-5, with D perhaps matching TRBD1 (6 bases). The CDR3 totals 16 residues. CDR1 and CDR2 (germline): KGHSH, LQKENI. V lost 1 base, J lost 7 bases, and 19 bases lay in between. The CDR3 DNA reads TGTGCCAGCTCACCACTCATCGTTGAGACAGGCACGACCCAGTACTTC. Translating gives CASSPLIVETGTTQYF.

This clonotype was counted ten times or more. The genes are TRBV6-1 and TRBJ1-5, with 9 bases fitting TRBD1. Germline CDR1 MNHNS, CDR2 SASEGT. V dropped 4 bases and J dropped 4; count of bases not matched to a gene: 5. This CDR3 is built from 15 residues. The CDR3 here is CASSVGQGWNQPQHF. In nucleotides, the CDR3 is TGTGCCAGCAGTGTTGGACAGGGGTGGAATCAGCCCCAGCATTTT.

This clonotype was seen repeatedly, ten times or more. The V call is TRBV3-1, the J call TRBJ1-4; TRBD1 matches at 8 bases. CDR3 length equals 18 residues. J lost 4 bases, V lost 2 bases, and 12 bases had no gene match. Looked up from germline, CDR1 is LGHDT and CDR2 is YNNKEL (reference sequence). As DNA, the CDR3 is TGTGCCAGCAGCCAACTTAAACCGGGACAGGTCCGTAATGAAAAACTGTTTTTT. Translation gives CASSQLKPGQVRNEKLFF.

The rearrangement links TRBV29-1 to TRBJ2-5, with D unresolved. Trimming left V 7 bases short and J 7 bases short, with 19 bases between. Germline V gene sequence: CDR1 SQVTM, CDR2 ANQGSEA. The CDR3 covers 13 residues. Written as DNA, the CDR3 is TGCAGCGAACGAGACCTCCCCTCAGGGACCCAGTACTTC. This translates into CSERDLPSGTQYF. Looking up the rest from reference TRBV29-1 and TRBJ2-5 gives the full variable domain: SAVISQKPSRDICQRGTSLTIQCQVDSQVTMMFWYRQQPGQSLTLIATANQGSEATYESGFVIDKFPISRPNLTFSTLTVSNMSPEDSSIYLCSERDLPSGTQYFGPGTRLLVL.

This clonotype was detected many times. This chain's CDR3 is CASSLAKGGGQPQHF. CDR3 sequence (DNA): TGTGCCAGCAGCTTAGCGAAAGGGGGCGGCCAGCCCCAGCATTTT. The chain has TRBV7-2 and TRBJ1-5, with 7 bases identical to TRBD1. Unmatched junction bases numbered 6, after V lost 0 bases and J lost 7 bases. The CDR3 is made up of 15 amino acids. CDR1 is SGHTA and CDR2 is FQGNSA in the germline V gene.

This clonotype was observed many times. The J gene is TRBJ1-2, the V gene TRBV6-5; D is unclear. This CDR3 has 11 amino acids. Between the trimmed V and J ends, which lost 10 bases and 3 bases, there was a span of 9 bases. Germline CDR1 and CDR2: MNHEY and SVGAGI. The CDR3 DNA reads TGTGCCACTAGAGTTTACTATGGCTACACCTTC. Protein sequence: CATRVYYGYTF.

The rearrangement uses TRBV5-1 and TRBJ1-4, with TRBD1 matching 7 bases. The germline V gene encodes CDR1 SGHRS and CDR2 YFSETQ. The trim removed 7 bases at V and 5 bases at J, leaving 8 bases unmatched. The CDR3 runs 14 residues. The CDR3 loop reads CASGGGQENEKLFF. In DNA form, the CDR3 reads TGCGCCAGCGGGGGTGGACAGGAGAATGAAAAACTGTTTTTT.

For the CDR3, the DNA is TGTGCCAGCAGCTATACCGGGCAGGAAGCTTTCTTT. Protein: CASSYTGQEAFF. This rearrangement joins TRBV5-8 to TRBJ1-1; unclear D gene. The CDR3 extends over 12 amino acids. The V gene's germline CDR1 is SGHTS and CDR2 YDEGEE. Trimming removed 3 bases at V and 8 bases at J, with 11 bases between.

CDR3 in DNA: TGTGCCAGCAGCATACCGGGACAGGGTTTATATGAGCAGTTCTTC. Residues: CASSIPGQGLYEQFF. This sequence joins TRBV4-2 and TRBJ2-1; 9 nucleotides match TRBD1. From germline, CDR1 is LGHNA and CDR2 YNFKEQ. The CDR3 consists of 15 residues. Trimming cost V 5 bases and J 8 bases; bases outside gene matches: 10.

A few counts support this clonotype. The junction and the germline gene differ at one end; a read error may be behind it. The J gene is TRBJ1-2, the V gene TRBV27; 7 bases align to TRBD1. CDR3 length: 15 amino acids. CDR1 and CDR2 (germline): MNHEY, SMNVEV (reference sequence). In nucleotides, the CDR3 is TGTGCCAGCAGTCTATCCGGGACAGATATAGGAGGCTACACCTTC. Protein sequence: CASSLSGTDIGGYTF.

This clonotype was recorded at least ten times. CDR3 protein: CASSPGTGTLYNEQFF. For the CDR3, the DNA is TGTGCCAGTAGTCCTGGGACAGGGACCCTTTATAATGAGCAGTTCTTC. V and J are TRBV19 and TRBJ2-1; TRBD1 agrees at 9 bases. With 5 bases clipped from V and 7 bases from J, the junction kept 12 bases outside the gene matches. This CDR3 is 16 amino acids long. Germline loops: CDR1 LNHDA, CDR2 SQIVND (reference sequence).

This clonotype was seen many times. This rearrangement joins TRBV7-9 to TRBJ1-5, with no clear D. V shed 5 bases and J shed 5 bases, with 13 bases lying between them. The CDR3 spans 14 residues. CDR1 is SEHNR, CDR2 FQNEAQ, per germline (reference sequence). CDR3 nucleotides: TGTGCCAGCAGCACTCCCTCCGGGGATCAGCCCCAGCATTTT. This sequence encodes CASSTPSGDQPQHF.

The gene calls are TRBV4-2 and TRBJ1-6; D perhaps matches TRBD1 (5 bases). Per germline, CDR1 LGHNA and CDR2 YNFKEQ. The V end was cut by 0 bases, the J end by 11 bases, with 20 bases between. This CDR3 contains 17 residues. CDR3 residues: CASSQDTVRLGAPPLHF. CDR3 DNA sequence: TGTGCCAGCAGCCAAGATACGGTTCGTTTAGGGGCTCCACCCCTCCACTTT.

This clonotype has a handful of counts. The chain uses TRBV20-1 and TRBJ1-1; perhaps TRBD1 as D (6 bases). Per the germline V gene, CDR1 is DFQATT and CDR2 is SNEGSKA (reference sequence). The germline V and J ends were trimmed by 3 bases and 5 bases, with 10 bases remaining between them. CDR3 length equals 12 residues. CDR3 in amino acids: CSASLQGTEAFF. CDR3 nucleotides: TGCAGTGCTAGTCTGCAGGGGACTGAAGCTTTCTTT.

The gene calls are TRBV5-1 and TRBJ1-1; D unresolved. CDR3 length: 15 residues. From germline, CDR1 is SGHRS and CDR2 YFSETQ. The ends were cut back, 1 base at V and 1 base at J, with 11 bases in the middle. CDR3 DNA sequence: TGCGCCAGCAGCTTGAGAGCGCCCGAGAACACTGAAGCTTTCTTT. Residues: CASSLRAPENTEAFF.

This sequence joins TRBV29-1 and TRBJ2-1; 7 bases line up with TRBD1. V shed 5 bases and J 7 bases; nucleotides not matched to a gene: 14. The CDR3 extends over 15 amino acids. Germline V gene data show CDR1 as SQVTM and CDR2 as ANQGSEA. In DNA form, the CDR3 reads TGCAGCGTTCATGATTACAGGGGTAATCAAAATGAGCAGTTCTTC. Amino acid sequence: CSVHDYRGNQNEQFF.

This chain uses TRBV19 with TRBJ2-7, with a possible D match to TRBD1 (6 bases). In germline, CDR1 is LNHDA, CDR2 SQIVND (reference sequence). Trimming shortened V by 0 bases and J by 4 bases, and 13 bases separated the two germline ends. CDR3 size: 15 residues. The CDR3 DNA reads TGTGCCAGTAGTATAGATCTTACAGGGTGGTACGAGCAGTACTTC. Its protein is CASSIDLTGWYEQYF. The entire variable domain, with the rest obtained from reference TRBV19 and TRBJ2-7, is as follows: DGGITQSPKYLFRKEGQNVTLSCEQNLNHDAMYWYRQDPGQGLRLIYYSQIVNDFQKGDIAEGYSVSREKKESFPLTVTSAQKNPTAFYLCASSIDLTGWYEQYFGPGTRLTVT.